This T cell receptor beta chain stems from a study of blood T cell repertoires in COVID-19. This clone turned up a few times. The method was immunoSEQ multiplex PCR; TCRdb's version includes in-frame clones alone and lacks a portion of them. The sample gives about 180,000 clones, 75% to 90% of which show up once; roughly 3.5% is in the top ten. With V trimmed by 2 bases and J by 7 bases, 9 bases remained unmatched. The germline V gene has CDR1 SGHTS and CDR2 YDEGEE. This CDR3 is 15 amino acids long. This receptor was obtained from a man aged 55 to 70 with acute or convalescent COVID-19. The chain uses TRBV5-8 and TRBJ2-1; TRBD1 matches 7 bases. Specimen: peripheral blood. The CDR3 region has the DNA TGTGCCAGCAGCTTCCGGGACAGACCCTCTAATGAGCAGTTCTTC. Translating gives CASSFRDRPSNEQFF.